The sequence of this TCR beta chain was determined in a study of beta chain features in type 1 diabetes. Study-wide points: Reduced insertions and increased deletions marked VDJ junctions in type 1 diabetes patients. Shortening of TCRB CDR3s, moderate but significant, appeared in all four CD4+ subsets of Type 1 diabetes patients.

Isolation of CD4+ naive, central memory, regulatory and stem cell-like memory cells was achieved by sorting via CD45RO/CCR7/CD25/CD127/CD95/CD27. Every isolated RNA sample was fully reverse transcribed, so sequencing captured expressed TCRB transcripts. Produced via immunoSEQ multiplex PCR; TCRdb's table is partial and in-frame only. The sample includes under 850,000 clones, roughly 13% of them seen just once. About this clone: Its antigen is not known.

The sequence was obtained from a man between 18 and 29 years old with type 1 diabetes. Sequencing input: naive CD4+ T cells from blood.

The CDR3: CASSLEKRSDEQFF. CDR3 nucleotide sequence: TGCGCCAGCAGCTTGGAAAAGAGGAGCGATGAGCAGTTCTTC. The rearrangement joins TRBV5-1 to TRBJ2-1; D gene ambiguous. V lost 0 bases and J lost 8, with 12 bases in between. The germline CDR1 and CDR2 sequences are SGHRS and YFSETQ. The length of the CDR3 is 14 residues.